This T cell receptor beta chain is drawn from a study of breast tumors, draining lymph nodes, adjacent tissues. Study-level findings and limits: Luminal-like breast cancer showed significantly greater tumor-nontumor repertoire similarity than basal-like breast cancer did. That most tumor T cells come from lymph nodes remained unproven. Findings are consistent with lymph node origin and intratumoral expansion of most tumor T cells. Tumor repertoires ranked between lymph nodes and nontumor tissue in diversity, with V and J gene preferences.

Axillary draining lymph nodes of breast cancer patients supplied the node samples. This clonotype was seen many times. Antigen specificity is unknown. TCRdb re-called the multiplex PCR reads through MiXCR, storing one row per CDR3 protein. The sample has approximately 210,000 distinct CDR3 sequences, 32% seen once. The sequenced sample was axillary lymph node tissue. The clonotype comes from a female donor with breast cancer. Some clones in this sample may be carry-over from other donors' samples.

The CDR3 spells CAWSKGQGLNEQFF. As DNA, the CDR3 is TGTGCCTGGAGTAAGGGGCAGGGGCTGAATGAGCAGTTCTTC. The rearrangement links TRBV30 to TRBJ2-1, with a tentative D call TRBD1 (6 bases). CDR3 size: 14 residues. V was pared by 2 bases and J by 7 bases, with 15 bases between. Germline CDR1 GTSNPN, CDR2 SVGIG (reference sequence).